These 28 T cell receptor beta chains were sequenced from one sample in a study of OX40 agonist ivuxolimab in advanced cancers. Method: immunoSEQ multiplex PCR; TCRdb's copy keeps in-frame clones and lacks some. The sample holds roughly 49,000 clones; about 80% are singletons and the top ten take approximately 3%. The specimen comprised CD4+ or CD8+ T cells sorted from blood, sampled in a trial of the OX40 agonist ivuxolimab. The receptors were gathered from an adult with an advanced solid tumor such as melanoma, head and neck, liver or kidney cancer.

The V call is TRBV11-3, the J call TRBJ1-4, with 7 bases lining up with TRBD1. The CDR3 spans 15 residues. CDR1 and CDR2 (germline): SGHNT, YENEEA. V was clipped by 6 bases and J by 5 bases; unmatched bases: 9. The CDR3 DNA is TGTGCCAGCAGACCTACAGGGGTCACAAATGAAAAACTGTTTTTT. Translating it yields CASRPTGVTNEKLFF.

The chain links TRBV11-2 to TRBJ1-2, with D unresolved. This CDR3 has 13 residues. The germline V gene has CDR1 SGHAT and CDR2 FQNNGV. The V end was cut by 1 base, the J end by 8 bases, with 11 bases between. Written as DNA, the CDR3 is TGTGCCAGCAGCTTAGGTGCCCAGAGCGGCTACACCTTC. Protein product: CASSLGAQSGYTF.

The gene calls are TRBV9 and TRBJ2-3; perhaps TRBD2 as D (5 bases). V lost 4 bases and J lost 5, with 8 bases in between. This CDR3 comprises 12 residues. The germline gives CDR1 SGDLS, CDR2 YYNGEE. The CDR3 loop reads CASSIALDTQYF. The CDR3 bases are TGTGCCAGCAGCATAGCGTTAGATACGCAGTATTTT.

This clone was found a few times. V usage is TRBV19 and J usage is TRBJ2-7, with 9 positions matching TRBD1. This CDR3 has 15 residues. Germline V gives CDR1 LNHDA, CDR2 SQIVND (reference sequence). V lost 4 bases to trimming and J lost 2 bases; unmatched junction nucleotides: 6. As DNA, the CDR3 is TGTGCCAGTAGTACCCGAACAGGGGGCCCCTACGAGCAGTACTTC. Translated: CASSTRTGGPYEQYF.

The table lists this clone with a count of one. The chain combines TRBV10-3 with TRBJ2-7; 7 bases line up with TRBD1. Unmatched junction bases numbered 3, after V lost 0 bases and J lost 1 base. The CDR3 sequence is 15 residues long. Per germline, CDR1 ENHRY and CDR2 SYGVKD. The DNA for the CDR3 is TGTGCCATCAGTGAGTCAGGGGGCGCTTCCTACGAGCAGTACTTC. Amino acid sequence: CAISESGGASYEQYF.

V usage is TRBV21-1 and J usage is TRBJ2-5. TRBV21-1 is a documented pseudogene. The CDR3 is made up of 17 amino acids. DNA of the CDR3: TGTGCCAGCAGCAAAGTGGCCCCAGAAATGGGATGGGAGACCCAGTACTTC. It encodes CASSKVAPEMGWETQYF.

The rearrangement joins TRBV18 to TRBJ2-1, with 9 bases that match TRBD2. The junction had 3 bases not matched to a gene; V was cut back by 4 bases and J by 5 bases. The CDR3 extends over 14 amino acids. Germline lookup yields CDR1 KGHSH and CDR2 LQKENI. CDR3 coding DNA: TGTGCCAGCTCACAAGGACTAGCGAACAATGAGCAGTTCTTC. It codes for CASSQGLANNEQFF.

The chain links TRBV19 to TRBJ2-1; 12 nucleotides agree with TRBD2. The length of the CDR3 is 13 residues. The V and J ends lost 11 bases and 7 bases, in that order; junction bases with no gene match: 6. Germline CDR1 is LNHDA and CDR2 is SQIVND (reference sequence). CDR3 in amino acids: CASRLAGVNEQFF. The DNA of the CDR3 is TGTGCCTCCCGACTAGCGGGGGTGAATGAGCAGTTCTTC.

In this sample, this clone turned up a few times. CDR3 loop: CASSARTGADEQYF. Written as DNA, the CDR3 is TGTGCCAGCAGCGCCCGGACAGGGGCAGACGAGCAGTACTTC. This chain uses TRBV7-2 with TRBJ2-7, with 9 bases fitting TRBD1. There are 14 residues in the CDR3. CDR1 is SGHTA, CDR2 FQGNSA, per germline. V lost 5 bases and J lost 5; bases outside the gene matches: 7.

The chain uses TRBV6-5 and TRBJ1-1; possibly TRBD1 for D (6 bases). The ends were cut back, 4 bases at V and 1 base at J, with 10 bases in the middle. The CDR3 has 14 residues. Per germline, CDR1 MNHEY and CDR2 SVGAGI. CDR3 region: CASSLDRSNTEAFF. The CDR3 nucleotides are TGTGCCAGCAGTTTGGACAGATCGAACACTGAAGCTTTCTTT.

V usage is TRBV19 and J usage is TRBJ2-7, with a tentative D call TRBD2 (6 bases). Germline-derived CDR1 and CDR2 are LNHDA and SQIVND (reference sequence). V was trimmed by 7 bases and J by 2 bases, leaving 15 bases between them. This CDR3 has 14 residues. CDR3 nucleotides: TGTGCCAGTAAAGGTGGAGGGCCACCCTACGAGCAGTACTTC. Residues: CASKGGGPPYEQYF.

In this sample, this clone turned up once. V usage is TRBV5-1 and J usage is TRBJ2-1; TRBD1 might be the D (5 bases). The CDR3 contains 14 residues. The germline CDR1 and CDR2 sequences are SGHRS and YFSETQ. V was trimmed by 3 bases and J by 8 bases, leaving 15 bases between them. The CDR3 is CASSSVQGGDEQFF. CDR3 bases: TGCGCCAGCAGCTCCGTGCAGGGTGGAGATGAGCAGTTCTTC.

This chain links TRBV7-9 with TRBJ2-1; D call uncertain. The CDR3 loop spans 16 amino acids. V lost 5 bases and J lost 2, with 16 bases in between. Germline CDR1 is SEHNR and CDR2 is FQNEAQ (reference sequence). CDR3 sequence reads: CASSQPPLRTYNEQFF. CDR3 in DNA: TGTGCCAGCAGCCAACCCCCTTTGAGGACCTACAATGAGCAGTTCTTC. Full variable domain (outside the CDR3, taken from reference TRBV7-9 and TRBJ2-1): DTGVSQNPRHKITKRGQNVTFRCDPISEHNRLYWYRQTLGQGPEFLTYFQNEAQLEKSRLLSDRFSAERPKGSFSTLEIQRTEQGDSAMYLCASSQPPLRTYNEQFFGPGTRLTVL.

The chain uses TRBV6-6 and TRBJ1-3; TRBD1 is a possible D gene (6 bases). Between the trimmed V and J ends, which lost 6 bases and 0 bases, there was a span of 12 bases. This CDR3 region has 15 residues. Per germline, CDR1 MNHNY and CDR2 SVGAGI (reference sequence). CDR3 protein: CASSSKTGSGNTIYF. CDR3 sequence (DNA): TGTGCCAGCAGCTCGAAGACAGGCTCTGGAAACACCATATATTTT.

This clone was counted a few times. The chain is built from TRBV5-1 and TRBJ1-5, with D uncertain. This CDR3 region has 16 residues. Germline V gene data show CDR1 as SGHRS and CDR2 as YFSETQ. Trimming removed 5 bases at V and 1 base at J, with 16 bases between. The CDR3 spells CASRNRRRESNQPQHF. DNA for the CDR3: TGCGCCAGCAGGAACCGGAGGAGGGAAAGCAATCAGCCCCAGCATTTT.

CDR3 nucleotide sequence: TGTGCCAGCAGTTTACGAGGGGGCGCCAAGGATTCACCCCTCCACTTT. Its protein product is CASSLRGGAKDSPLHF. V is TRBV27 and J is TRBJ1-6; TRBD1 agrees at 7 bases. Germline values: CDR1 MNHEY, CDR2 SMNVEV (reference sequence). The CDR3 consists of 16 residues. After removal of 2 bases from V and 8 bases from J, the junction contained 9 bases not matched to a gene.

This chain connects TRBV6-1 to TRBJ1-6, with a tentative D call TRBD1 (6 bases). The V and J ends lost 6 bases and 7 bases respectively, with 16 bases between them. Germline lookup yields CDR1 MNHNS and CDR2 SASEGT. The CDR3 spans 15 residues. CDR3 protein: CASRSSQGSNSPLHF. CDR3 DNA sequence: TGTGCCAGCAGATCCTCACAGGGATCGAATTCACCCCTCCACTTT.

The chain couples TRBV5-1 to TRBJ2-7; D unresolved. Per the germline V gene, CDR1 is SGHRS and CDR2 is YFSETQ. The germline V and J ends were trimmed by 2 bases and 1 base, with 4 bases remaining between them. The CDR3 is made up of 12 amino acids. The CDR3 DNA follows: TGCGCCAGCAGCTTACCTTCCTACGAGCAGTACTTC. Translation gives CASSLPSYEQYF.

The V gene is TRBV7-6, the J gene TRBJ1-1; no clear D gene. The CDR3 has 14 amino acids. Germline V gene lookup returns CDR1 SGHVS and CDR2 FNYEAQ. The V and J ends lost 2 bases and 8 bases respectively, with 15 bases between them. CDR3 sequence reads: CASSLSAPVSEAFF. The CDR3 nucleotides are TGTGCCAGCAGCTTAAGTGCCCCGGTGTCGGAAGCTTTCTTT.

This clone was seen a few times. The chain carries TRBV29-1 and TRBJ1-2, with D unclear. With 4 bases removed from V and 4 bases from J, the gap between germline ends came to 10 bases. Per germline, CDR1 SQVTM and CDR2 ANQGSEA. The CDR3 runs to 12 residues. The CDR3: CSVVGRTYGYTF. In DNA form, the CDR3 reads TGCAGCGTTGTCGGGCGCACCTATGGCTACACCTTC.

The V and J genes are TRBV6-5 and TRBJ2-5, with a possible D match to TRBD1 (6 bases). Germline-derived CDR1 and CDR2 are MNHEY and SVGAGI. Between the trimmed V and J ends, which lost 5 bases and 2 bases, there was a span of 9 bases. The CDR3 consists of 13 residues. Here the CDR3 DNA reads TGTGCCAGCAGTCGGACAGCTCAAGAGACCCAGTACTTC. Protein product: CASSRTAQETQYF.

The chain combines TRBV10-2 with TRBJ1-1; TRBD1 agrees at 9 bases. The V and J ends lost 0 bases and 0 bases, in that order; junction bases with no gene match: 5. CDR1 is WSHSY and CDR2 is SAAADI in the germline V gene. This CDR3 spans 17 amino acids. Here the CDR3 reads CASSESGQGAMNTEAFF. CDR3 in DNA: TGCGCCAGCAGTGAGTCGGGACAGGGAGCCATGAACACTGAAGCTTTCTTT.

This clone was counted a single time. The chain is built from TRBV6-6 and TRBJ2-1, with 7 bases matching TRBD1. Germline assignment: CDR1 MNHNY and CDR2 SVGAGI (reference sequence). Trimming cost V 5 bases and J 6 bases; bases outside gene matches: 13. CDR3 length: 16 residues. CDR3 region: CASSPHKTTGFNEQFF. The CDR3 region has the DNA TGTGCCAGCAGTCCTCACAAAACGACAGGGTTCAATGAGCAGTTCTTC.

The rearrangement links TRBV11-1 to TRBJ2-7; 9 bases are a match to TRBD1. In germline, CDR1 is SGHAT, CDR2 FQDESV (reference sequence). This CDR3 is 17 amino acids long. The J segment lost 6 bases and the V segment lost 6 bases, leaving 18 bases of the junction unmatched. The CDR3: CASSPSGWDRASIEQYF. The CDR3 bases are TGTGCCAGCAGTCCAAGCGGTTGGGACAGGGCCTCAATCGAGCAGTACTTC.

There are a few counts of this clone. The CDR3 DNA is TGTGCCATAGGCGGTGGGGGTAATCAGCCCCAGCATTTT. This translates into CAIGGGGNQPQHF. The chain links TRBV19 to TRBJ1-5; D is possibly TRBD1 (5 bases). Trimming took 10 bases from V and 4 from J, leaving 14 bases between them. The length of the CDR3 is 13 residues. CDR1 is LNHDA, CDR2 SQIVND, per germline (reference sequence).

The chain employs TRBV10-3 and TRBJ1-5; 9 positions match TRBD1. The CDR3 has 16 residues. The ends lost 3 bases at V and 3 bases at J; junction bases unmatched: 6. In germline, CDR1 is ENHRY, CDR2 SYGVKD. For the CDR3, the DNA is TGTGCCATCAGTGAACAGGGACAGGGTAACAATCAGCCCCAGCATTTT. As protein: CAISEQGQGNNQPQHF.

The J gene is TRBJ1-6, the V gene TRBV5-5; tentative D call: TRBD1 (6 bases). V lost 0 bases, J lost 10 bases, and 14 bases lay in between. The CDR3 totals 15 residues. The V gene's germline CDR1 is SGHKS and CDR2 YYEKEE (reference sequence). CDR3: CASSLVSRGQSPLHF. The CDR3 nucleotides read TGTGCCAGCAGCTTGGTATCGCGGGGGCAATCACCCCTCCACTTT.

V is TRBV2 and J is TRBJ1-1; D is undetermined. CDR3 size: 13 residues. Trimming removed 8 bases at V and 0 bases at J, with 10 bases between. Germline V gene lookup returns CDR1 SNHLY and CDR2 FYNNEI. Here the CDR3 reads CASLPEMNTEAFF. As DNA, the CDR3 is TGTGCCAGCTTGCCCGAGATGAACACTGAAGCTTTCTTT.